This is a list of T cell receptor beta chains from one sample in a study of blood T cell repertoires in COVID-19. TCRdb keeps only in-frame clones here, not all; method: immunoSEQ multiplex PCR. Of hundreds of thousands of clones listed, about 87% were seen once; the top ten hold more than 5%. Material for sequencing was peripheral blood. The receptors originated from a woman aged 45-65 years with COVID-19, enrolled during active disease. Both conserved end residues are part of each CDR3. The D gene is left open where the match is weak. Not all rows give a size; the values are once, few, many and, for expanded clones, a class.

size: .; J: TRBJ2-3; D: TRBD2; V: TRBV5-6; CDR3: CASSQYPTSGKSRNTQYF; DNA: TGTGCCAGCAGTCAATACCCTACTAGCGGCAAATCTAGGAATACGCAGTATTTT
size: .; J: TRBJ1-2; D: .; V: TRBV12-3/TRBV12-4; CDR3: CASSPRYGYTF; DNA: TGTGCCAGCAGTCCTCGGTATGGCTACACCTTC
size: .; J: TRBJ1-6; D: TRBD1; V: TRBV6-2/TRBV6-3; CDR3: CASSADRAGSPLHF; DNA: TGTGCCAGCAGTGCCGACAGGGCTGGGTCACCCCTCCACTTT
size: .; J: TRBJ2-7; D: TRBD2; V: TRBV15; CDR3: CATSRRLSGTSGSSYEQYF; DNA: TGTGCCACCAGCAGACGCCTTTCCGGGACTAGCGGGAGCTCCTACGAGCAGTACTTC
size: once; J: TRBJ1-2; D: .; V: TRBV11-2; CDR3: CASSLDGAGARTYGYTF; DNA: TGTGCCAGCAGCTTAGATGGGGCGGGGGCGAGAACCTATGGCTACACCTTC
size: .; J: TRBJ1-2; D: .; V: TRBV3-1/TRBV3-2; CDR3: CASSIRPDRFNYGYTF; DNA: TGTGCCAGCAGCATCCGCCCTGACAGGTTTAACTATGGCTACACCTTC
size: .; J: TRBJ2-7; D: TRBD2; V: TRBV11-2; CDR3: CASSSSSGGSYEQYF; DNA: TGTGCCAGCAGCTCAAGTAGCGGGGGCTCCTACGAGCAGTACTTC
size: once; J: TRBJ1-2; D: TRBD1; V: TRBV3-1/TRBV3-2; CDR3: CASSQGNRGYGYTF; DNA: TGTGCCAGCAGCCAAGGGAACAGGGGCTATGGCTACACCTTC
size: .; J: TRBJ1-5; D: TRBD1; V: TRBV6-2/TRBV6-3; CDR3: CASSPGQNSNQPQHF; DNA: TGTGCCAGCAGTCCGGGACAGAATTCCAATCAGCCCCAGCATTTT
size: .; J: TRBJ2-7; D: TRBD1; V: TRBV7-2; CDR3: CASSWGGTGYEQYF; DNA: TGTGCCAGCAGCTGGGGCGGGACAGGCTACGAGCAGTACTTC
size: .; J: TRBJ1-2; D: .; V: TRBV15; CDR3: CATSARTGFGYTF; DNA: TGTGCCACCAGCGCTAGGACGGGATTCGGCTACACCTTC